What follows are 26 T cell receptor beta chains derived from one specimen sequenced in a study of T-cell reconstitution after alpha-beta-depleted transplantation in children. The library targeted TCRbeta and was prepared with unique molecular identifiers. TCRdb re-called the PCR reads with MiXCR, one entry per CDR3 protein. The top ten clones hold about 2.1% of a sample with approximately 500,000 distinct CDR3 sequences, roughly a tenth of them seen once. This material consisted of PBMCs, taken before TCRalphabeta/CD19-depleted stem cell transplant. Source of these receptors: a child under 10 years old with inherited bone marrow failure, due to receive a stem cell transplant.

At least ten counts were recorded for this clonotype. The chain employs TRBV5-1 and TRBJ2-1; a weak D match, TRBD1 (6 bases). Trimming took 4 bases from V and 5 from J, leaving 10 bases between them. The CDR3 contains 13 residues. Germline CDR1 SGHRS, CDR2 YFSETQ. The CDR3 sequence: CASSIGQNNEQFF. The CDR3 nucleotides read TGCGCCAGCAGCATAGGACAGAACAATGAGCAGTTCTTC.

This clonotype was seen many times. The gene calls are TRBV5-1 and TRBJ1-3; D remains unclear. Per the germline V gene, CDR1 is SGHRS and CDR2 is YFSETQ. The CDR3 length is 17 residues. The V gene lost 4 bases and the J gene lost 0 bases, with 17 bases spanning the gap. The CDR3 reads CASSEAGLHLSGNTIYF. The CDR3 region has the DNA TGCGCCAGCAGCGAGGCGGGGTTACACCTCTCTGGAAACACCATATATTTT.

This clonotype was detected ten times or more. This chain links TRBV29-1 with TRBJ1-1; weak D call: TRBD1 (6 bases). The length of the CDR3 is 12 residues. V lost 8 bases and J 0 bases, leaving 10 bases between the germline ends. In germline, CDR1 is SQVTM, CDR2 ANQGSEA. The CDR3 reads CSSDRLNTEAFF. CDR3 nucleotides: TGCAGCTCGGACAGATTGAACACTGAAGCTTTCTTT. Variable domain in full (rest from reference TRBV29-1 and TRBJ1-1): SAVISQKPSRDICQRGTSLTIQCQVDSQVTMMFWYRQQPGQSLTLIATANQGSEATYESGFVIDKFPISRPNLTFSTLTVSNMSPEDSSIYLCSSDRLNTEAFFGQGTRLTVV.

This clonotype was counted only a few times. The chain uses TRBV20-1 and TRBJ2-3; tentative D call: TRBD2 (6 bases). The V end lost 8 bases, the J end lost 2 bases, and 17 bases lay between the germline ends. The CDR3 loop spans 14 amino acids. Germline loops: CDR1 DFQATT, CDR2 SNEGSKA (reference sequence). The CDR3, as DNA: TGCAGTCCTCCGACTCAGGGACTCACAGATACGCAGTATTTT. It codes for CSPPTQGLTDTQYF.

Ten or more counts support this clonotype. V usage is TRBV27 and J usage is TRBJ2-7; TRBD1 or TRBD2 may be the D gene (5 bases each). V gave up 6 bases and J gave up 4 bases, with 13 bases separating them. There are 13 residues in the CDR3. The V gene's germline CDR1 is MNHEY and CDR2 SMNVEV (reference sequence). CDR3 in amino acids: CASRGRPWYEQYF. In DNA, the CDR3 is TGTGCCAGCAGGGGACGTCCCTGGTACGAGCAGTACTTC.

Points on this clonotype: A read error is possible here, since a much larger clone lies one base away. This chain uses TRBV30 with TRBJ2-3; no clear D. Germline values: CDR1 GTSNPN, CDR2 SVGIG (reference sequence). This CDR3 is built from 12 residues. The CDR3: CAWSGYKDTLYF. The CDR3, as DNA: TGTGCCTGGAGTGGTTACAAAGATACGCTGTATTTT.

The chain employs TRBV10-3 and TRBJ2-1; TRBD1 matches at 9 bases. Trimming took 9 bases from V and 3 from J; bases not matched to a gene: 3. Germline lookup yields CDR1 ENHRY and CDR2 SYGVKD. This CDR3 has 13 residues. The CDR3: CAIRQGVYNEQFF. For the CDR3, the DNA is TGTGCCATACGACAGGGGGTCTACAATGAGCAGTTCTTC.

The table lists this clonotype with many counts. The V call is TRBV6-1, the J call TRBJ1-3; the D is unclear. The ends were cut back, 6 bases at V and 0 bases at J, with 9 bases in the middle. CDR1 is MNHNS, CDR2 SASEGT, per germline. The CDR3 loop spans 14 amino acids. This CDR3 is CASRRAVSGNTIYF. CDR3 DNA sequence: TGTGCCAGCAGGCGGGCGGTCTCTGGAAACACCATATATTTT.

V usage is TRBV24-1 and J usage is TRBJ1-2, with TRBD1 matching over 9 bases. CDR3 size: 14 residues. The germline gives CDR1 KGHDR, CDR2 SFDVKD. After removal of 7 bases from V and 6 bases from J, the junction contained 8 bases not matched to a gene. The CDR3 region has the DNA TGTGCCACCAGCCCTGGGACAGGGAGGGATGGCTACACCTTC. Protein sequence: CATSPGTGRDGYTF.

This clonotype was counted many times. V is TRBV29-1 and J is TRBJ2-1; D not certain. The germline CDR1 and CDR2 sequences are SQVTM and ANQGSEA. The CDR3 covers 11 residues. The CDR3 DNA reads as TGCAGTGCCTTCGCCTACAATGAGCAGTTCTTC. Translating gives CSAFAYNEQFF.

This clonotype was counted ten times or more. The chain carries TRBV11-2 and TRBJ1-2; D not resolved. Germline V gives CDR1 SGHAT, CDR2 FQNNGV. V lost 5 bases to trimming and J lost 6 bases, with 19 bases between them. The CDR3 contains 15 residues. CDR3: CASSTALTVADGYTF. The CDR3 nucleotides are TGTGCCAGCAGCACAGCTCTAACAGTGGCCGATGGCTACACCTTC.

The chain combines TRBV13 with TRBJ2-7; 7 bases fit TRBD1. Germline V gene lookup returns CDR1 PRHDT and CDR2 FYEKMQ (reference sequence). The CDR3 is 15 amino acids. Unmatched junction bases numbered 9, after V lost 2 bases and J lost 5 bases. CDR3 nucleotides: TGTGCCAGCAGCTTACCCCGACAGGGTATAGACGAGCAGTACTTC. This sequence encodes CASSLPRQGIDEQYF.

This clonotype was counted at least ten times. The chain has TRBV4-3 and TRBJ2-6, with D tentatively TRBD2 (6 bases). V gave up 4 bases and J gave up 0 bases, with 16 bases separating them. Germline V gene data show CDR1 as LGHNA and CDR2 as YSLEER. The CDR3 is 18 residues long. The CDR3 spells CASSPNAGPHSGANVLTF. CDR3 coding DNA: TGCGCCAGCAGCCCAAATGCGGGACCCCACTCTGGGGCCAACGTCCTGACTTTC.

Many counts were recorded for this clonotype. The rearrangement joins TRBV4-3 to TRBJ2-1, with D tentatively TRBD2 (6 bases). Trimming left V 4 bases short and J 8 bases short, with 18 bases between. The CDR3 is 15 amino acids. The germline V gene has CDR1 LGHNA and CDR2 YSLEER. Here the CDR3 reads CASSLLAAGGYEQFF. CDR3 in DNA: TGCGCCAGCAGCCTACTAGCCGCCGGCGGCTATGAGCAGTTCTTC.

This clonotype appeared many times. The CDR3 nucleotides are TGTGCCAGCAGACCTATTGGGACAGGGGATAGATATGGCTACACCTTC. It translates to CASRPIGTGDRYGYTF. The chain couples TRBV27 to TRBJ1-2; 10 bases map to TRBD1. V was pared by 6 bases and J by 5 bases, with 12 bases of the junction left unmatched. From germline, CDR1 is MNHEY and CDR2 SMNVEV (reference sequence). CDR3 length equals 16 residues.

This clonotype was observed a handful of times. The rearrangement uses TRBV6-2 or TRBV6-3 and TRBJ2-7; D gene unclear. The germline V and J ends were trimmed by 2 bases and 6 bases, with 8 bases remaining between them. Germline values: CDR1 MNHEY, CDR2 SVGEGT. CDR3 length: 12 residues. CDR3 amino acids: CASSYGRSEQYF. The CDR3 DNA reads as TGTGCCAGCAGTTACGGCAGGTCCGAGCAGTACTTC.

Many counts were recorded for this clonotype. CDR3 in amino acids: CASRYSGELFF. CDR3 nucleotide sequence: TGTGCCAGCCGTTATTCCGGGGAGCTGTTTTTT. This chain connects TRBV12-3 or TRBV12-4 to TRBJ2-2; D remains unclear. The V end was cut by 8 bases, the J end by 6 bases, with 7 bases between. The CDR3 covers 11 residues.

In its sample, this clonotype was seen many times. This chain links TRBV15 with TRBJ2-7, with D tentatively TRBD2 (5 bases). The CDR3 extends over 16 amino acids. The V end was cut by 8 bases, the J end by 2 bases, with 22 bases between. Germline V CDR1 and CDR2: LNHNV, YYDKDF (reference sequence). The CDR3 region has the DNA TGTGCCACCTCGACGGCGGACTGGTCCAGCCCCTACGAGCAGTACTTC. It yields the protein CATSTADWSSPYEQYF.

This clonotype occurred a few times. This chain links TRBV6-1 with TRBJ2-3; 9 bases line up with TRBD2. Germline values: CDR1 MNHNS, CDR2 SASEGT. V shed 6 bases and J 2 bases; nucleotides not matched to a gene: 6. The CDR3 consists of 15 residues. CDR3 amino acids: CASRPGLAFTDTQYF. CDR3 DNA: TGTGCCAGCAGACCCGGACTAGCGTTCACAGATACGCAGTATTTT.

Ten or more counts support this clonotype. The chain couples TRBV5-1 to TRBJ2-5, with TRBD2 identical over 13 bases. Germline loops: CDR1 SGHRS, CDR2 YFSETQ. The CDR3 length is 16 residues. With V trimmed by 4 bases and J by 5 bases, 8 bases remained unmatched. The CDR3 is CASSLRLAGGRETQYF. The CDR3 DNA reads TGCGCCAGCAGCCTCCGACTAGCGGGGGGCCGGGAGACCCAGTACTTC.

The CDR3, as DNA: TGCGCCAGCAGCCTTTGGACTAGCGGGAGGGATGAGCAGTTCTTC. It specifies CASSLWTSGRDEQFF. The V call is TRBV5-1, the J call TRBJ2-1, with TRBD2 matching over 15 bases. With 4 bases clipped from V and 8 bases from J, the junction kept 4 bases outside the gene matches. The germline gives CDR1 SGHRS, CDR2 YFSETQ. The CDR3 extends over 15 amino acids.

The J gene is TRBJ1-2, the V gene TRBV10-2; 9 bases map to TRBD1. Germline V gives CDR1 WSHSY, CDR2 SAAADI. Trimming took 8 bases from V and 5 from J; bases not matched to a gene: 6. The CDR3 sequence is 13 residues long. The CDR3 DNA sequence: TGCGCCAGCGGATTGGACAGGGGTTATGGCTACACCTTC. Its translation: CASGLDRGYGYTF.

J is TRBJ2-3 and V is TRBV18; 15 bases are a match to TRBD2. J lost 5 bases, V lost 3 bases, and 6 bases had no gene match. The CDR3 length is 17 residues. Germline CDR1 is KGHSH and CDR2 is LQKENI. The chain's CDR3 is CASSPWRTSGRGDTQYF. In DNA form, the CDR3 reads TGTGCCAGCTCACCCTGGAGGACTAGCGGGAGGGGAGATACGCAGTATTTT.

This clonotype was counted at least ten times. The rearrangement uses TRBV13 and TRBJ2-5, with D perhaps given as TRBD1 or TRBD2 (5 bases each). The germline V gene has CDR1 PRHDT and CDR2 FYEKMQ (reference sequence). V lost 0 bases to trimming and J lost 4 bases, with 9 bases between them. This CDR3 is built from 14 residues. Here the CDR3 DNA reads TGTGCCAGCAGCTTAGGTCCAGGGAGAGAGACCCAGTACTTC. Amino acid sequence: CASSLGPGRETQYF.

The table lists this clonotype with many counts. The chain links TRBV5-5 to TRBJ2-3, with D perhaps matching TRBD2 (5 bases). Germline CDR1 reads SGHKS; CDR2 reads YYEKEE (reference sequence). Between the trimmed V and J ends, which lost 4 bases and 3 bases, there was a span of 12 bases. The CDR3 sequence is 14 residues long. CDR3 coding DNA: TGTGCCAGCAGCGACGGACCGGGAACAGATACGCAGTATTTT. This gives the protein CASSDGPGTDTQYF.

V usage is TRBV27 and J usage is TRBJ2-1; D gene ambiguous. The V gene's germline CDR1 is MNHEY and CDR2 SMNVEV (reference sequence). CDR3 length: 14 amino acids. V dropped 2 bases and J dropped 7 bases, with 12 bases sitting between them. The CDR3, as DNA: TGTGCCAGCAGTTTAAATCTTAGGGTGAATGAGCAGTTCTTC. Translation gives CASSLNLRVNEQFF.